This T cell receptor beta chain was identified in a study of blood T cell repertoires in COVID-19. Across the study: Sites in the United States, Italy and Spain provided acute and convalescent COVID-19 samples.

The data were produced by immunoSEQ multiplex PCR, yet TCRdb's version contains in-frame clones alone and is incomplete. In the table there are approximately 240,000 clones, 65% to 90% of which are singletons. Trimming cost V 5 bases and J 4 bases, with 13 bases left between them. The germline V gene has CDR1 SGHNT and CDR2 YYREEE (reference sequence). CDR3 length: 13 residues. V usage is TRBV5-4 and J usage is TRBJ2-7; tentative D call: TRBD1 (5 bases). This clonotype originated in a woman of 80 years or more with active or convalescent COVID-19. Sequencing was performed on peripheral blood. The CDR3 protein is CASSHDRTYEQYF. CDR3 sequence (DNA): TGTGCCAGCAGTCACGACAGAACATACGAGCAGTACTTC.